Shown below are 17 T cell receptor beta chains from a single sample sequenced in a study of cytomegalovirus exposure and HLA in healthy donors (dated by TCRdb to about 2017). Libraries were prepared through the immunoSEQ multiplex PCR assay. The multiplex PCR relied on a mix of 60 forward primers for TCR Vbeta segments and 13 reverse primers for TCR Jbeta segments. Drawn from immuneACCESS, this table holds only the in-frame rearrangements with V and J called that TCRdb kept. Clones are partly lost; checked studies trace under half to an unresolved V gene and leave the rest unexplained. The sample table records around 100,000 clones; 75% of these occur just once. The top ten hold about 10% of the sample. The sequenced sample was PBMCs. These TCRs come from a man aged 45-65 years in good health and CMV-seronegative.

The chain links TRBV28 to TRBJ2-1, with a possible D match to TRBD1 (5 bases). V shed 9 bases and J shed 9 bases, with 15 bases lying between them. Germline V gene lookup returns CDR1 MDHEN and CDR2 SYDVKM. The CDR3 contains 12 residues. The CDR3 region is CASALKQGEQFF. The CDR3 DNA reads TGTGCCAGTGCACTCAAGCAGGGTGAGCAGTTCTTC.

This chain connects TRBV7-9 to TRBJ2-3; D not resolved. The CDR3 covers 15 residues. Germline CDR1 is SEHNR and CDR2 is FQNEAQ (reference sequence). The V gene lost 5 bases and the J gene lost 0 bases, with 12 bases spanning the gap. The CDR3 bases are TGTGCCAGCAGCCCCCGGCGGTCTAGCACAGATACGCAGTATTTT. Its protein product is CASSPRRSSTDTQYF.

This chain joins TRBV19 and TRBJ2-2; 8 positions agree with TRBD1. Germline V gene data show CDR1 as LNHDA and CDR2 as SQIVND (reference sequence). The V segment lost 3 bases and the J segment 7 bases; nucleotides outside the gene matches: 7. This CDR3 contains 15 residues. The CDR3 sequence: CASSISQGAIGELFF. The CDR3 DNA reads as TGTGCCAGTAGTATCAGCCAGGGGGCGATCGGGGAGCTGTTTTTT.

As for this clone: Germline is not matched at one junction end, which may reflect a read error. The chain employs TRBV7-7 and TRBJ2-3; 10 bases agree with TRBD2. CDR3 length: 14 amino acids. Germline V gives CDR1 SSHAT, CDR2 FNYEAQ (reference sequence). DNA for the CDR3: TGTGCTAGCAGCCCGGGACTAGCGTCCGATACGCAGTATTTT. Protein sequence: CASSPGLASDTQYF.

The chain combines TRBV30 with TRBJ1-4, with D perhaps matching TRBD1 (5 bases). Germline CDR1 GTSNPN, CDR2 SVGIG (reference sequence). Trimming left V 0 bases short and J 7 bases short, with 15 bases between. The CDR3 runs to 15 residues. CDR3 sequence reads: CAWSVLQGSSEKLFF. The CDR3 DNA reads TGTGCCTGGAGTGTACTGCAGGGATCGAGTGAAAAACTGTTTTTT.

The chain is built from TRBV6-5 and TRBJ1-4, with 7 bases that match TRBD1. The CDR3 is 14 amino acids. CDR1 is MNHEY, CDR2 SVGAGI, per germline. With V trimmed by 6 bases and J by 6 bases, 7 bases remained unmatched. Written as DNA, the CDR3 is TGTGCCAGCAGCTCAGGGGGGTCGGATGAAAAACTGTTTTTT. Translation gives CASSSGGSDEKLFF.

This clone turned up a few times. The gene calls are TRBV30 and TRBJ2-7; tentatively, D is TRBD1 (6 bases). V was trimmed by 5 bases and J by 0 bases, leaving 17 bases between them. Germline CDR1 reads GTSNPN; CDR2 reads SVGIG (reference sequence). The CDR3 is 15 residues long. CDR3: CAWLPGTRSSYEQYF. DNA for the CDR3: TGTGCCTGGCTCCCCGGGACAAGGTCCTCCTACGAGCAGTACTTC. The full variable domain, completed using reference TRBV30 and TRBJ2-7, is SQTIHQWPATLVQPVGSPLSLECTVEGTSNPNLYWYRQAAGRGLQLLFYSVGIGQISSEVPQNLSASRPQDRQFILSSKKLLLSDSGFYLCAWLPGTRSSYEQYFGPGTRLTVT.

The chain uses TRBV30 and TRBJ2-7, with a possible D match to TRBD1 (5 bases). CDR1 GTSNPN and CDR2 SVGIG come from the germline V gene (reference sequence). The CDR3 loop spans 20 amino acids. V gave up 2 bases and J gave up 0 bases, with 29 bases separating them. The CDR3 DNA is TGTGCCTGGAGTAGAATGATAAGGGGTTATGGGGCTCGCAACTCCTACGAGCAGTACTTC. Its translation is CAWSRMIRGYGARNSYEQYF.

This clone appeared a few times. This chain links TRBV15 with TRBJ2-7, with D possibly being TRBD1 (5 bases). V was trimmed by 0 bases and J by 3 bases, leaving 9 bases between them. This CDR3 contains 14 residues. Germline CDR1 LNHNV, CDR2 YYDKDF (reference sequence). In DNA, the CDR3 is TGTGCCACCAGCAGAGAAGCAGGGATCTACGAGCAGTACTTC. Translating it yields CATSREAGIYEQYF.

The chain links TRBV2 to TRBJ1-2; 11 nucleotides line up with TRBD1. With V trimmed by 6 bases and J by 0 bases, 0 bases remained unmatched. The CDR3 runs 14 residues. CDR1 is SNHLY, CDR2 FYNNEI, per germline. CDR3 residues: CASRGQGANYGYTF. CDR3 coding DNA: TGTGCCAGCAGGGGACAGGGGGCTAACTATGGCTACACCTTC.

J is TRBJ2-7 and V is TRBV28; TRBD2 might be the D (5 bases). Germline V gene lookup returns CDR1 MDHEN and CDR2 SYDVKM. The CDR3 totals 13 residues. V dropped 3 bases and J dropped 3 bases, with 9 bases sitting between them. CDR3 loop: CASSFPGDYEQYF. CDR3 DNA: TGTGCCAGCAGTTTTCCCGGGGACTACGAGCAGTACTTC.

This clone was detected only a few times. V is TRBV29-1 and J is TRBJ1-1, with 8 bases matching TRBD1. Trimming took 6 bases from V and 1 from J; bases not matched to a gene: 1. Germline V gene data show CDR1 as SQVTM and CDR2 as ANQGSEA. The CDR3 runs 12 residues. In DNA, the CDR3 is TGCAGCGTCGGACAGGGGAACACTGAAGCTTTCTTT. Its protein product is CSVGQGNTEAFF.

The rearrangement links TRBV19 to TRBJ2-3, with D uncertain. The ends were cut back, 5 bases at V and 2 bases at J, with 11 bases in the middle. Germline V gene lookup returns CDR1 LNHDA and CDR2 SQIVND (reference sequence). The CDR3 is 14 residues long. CDR3 nucleotides: TGTGCCAGTAGTCTAGGTCAGGTCACAGATACGCAGTATTTT. It codes for CASSLGQVTDTQYF.

The chain carries TRBV10-3 and TRBJ2-7, with D unresolved. Germline CDR1 and CDR2: ENHRY and SYGVKD. The CDR3 loop spans 12 amino acids. V gave up 2 bases and J gave up 1 base, with 3 bases separating them. CDR3 region: CAISEPSYEQYF. The CDR3 DNA is TGTGCCATCAGTGAGCCGTCCTACGAGCAGTACTTC.

The chain uses TRBV30 and TRBJ1-6; tentatively, D is TRBD1 (5 bases). The CDR3 has 16 residues. Germline assignment: CDR1 GTSNPN and CDR2 SVGIG (reference sequence). V shed 8 bases and J shed 4 bases, with 21 bases lying between them. This chain's CDR3 is CASPSGSRQYNSPLHF. For the CDR3, the DNA is TGTGCCAGTCCGTCGGGCTCCAGACAGTATAATTCACCCCTCCACTTT.

The rearrangement joins TRBV9 to TRBJ2-3, with D maybe TRBD2 (5 bases). Germline lookup yields CDR1 SGDLS and CDR2 YYNGEE. With 0 bases removed from V and 5 bases from J, the gap between germline ends came to 16 bases. CDR3 length: 16 amino acids. The CDR3 DNA sequence: TGTGCCAGCAGCGTAGAGCGGTCTAGCAGTCAAGATACGCAGTATTTT. Its protein is CASSVERSSSQDTQYF.

The rearrangement links TRBV7-9 to TRBJ2-5; D is unresolved. Deletions cut 5 bases from V and 5 bases from J, with 6 bases between. The V gene's germline CDR1 is SEHNR and CDR2 FQNEAQ (reference sequence). The CDR3 consists of 11 residues. The DNA for the CDR3 is TGTGCCAGCAGCCCCCGGGAGACCCAGTACTTC. Protein: CASSPRETQYF.